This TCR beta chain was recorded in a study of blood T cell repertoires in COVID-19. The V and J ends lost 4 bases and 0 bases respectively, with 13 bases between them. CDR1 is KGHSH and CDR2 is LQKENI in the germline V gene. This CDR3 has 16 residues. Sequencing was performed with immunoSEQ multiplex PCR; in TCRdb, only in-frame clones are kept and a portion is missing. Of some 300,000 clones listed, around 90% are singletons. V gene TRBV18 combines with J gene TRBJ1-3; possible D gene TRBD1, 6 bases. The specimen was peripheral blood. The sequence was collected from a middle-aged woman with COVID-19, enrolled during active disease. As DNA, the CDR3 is TGTGCCAGCTCACGACAGGCCGACCTCTCTGGAAACACCATATATTTT. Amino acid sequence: CASSRQADLSGNTIYF.